This TCR beta chain was captured in a study of CD8+ T cells in alopecia areata. Whole-study context: A regimen of oral tofacitinib, 5 to 10 mg twice daily, was given to treated patients.

Looked up from germline, CDR1 is LGHNA and CDR2 is YSLEER. The V end lost 4 bases, the J end lost 6 bases, and 12 bases lay between the germline ends. The CDR3 sequence is 13 residues long. Isolated RNA was reverse transcribed into cDNA used as the sequencing template. The method was immunoSEQ multiplex PCR; TCRdb's version includes in-frame clones alone and lacks a portion of them. The sample lists roughly 130,000 clones, around 50% occurring once. This clone was detected only a few times. The TCR comes from a human donor with alopecia areata. The chain has TRBV4-3 and TRBJ1-1, with D possibly matching TRBD1 (6 bases). Sequencing was performed on CD4+ T cells sorted from blood, taken at week 0. CDR3 DNA sequence: TGCGCCAGCAGCCTAAAGTACAGGGCTGAAGCTTTCTTT. Encoded protein: CASSLKYRAEAFF.